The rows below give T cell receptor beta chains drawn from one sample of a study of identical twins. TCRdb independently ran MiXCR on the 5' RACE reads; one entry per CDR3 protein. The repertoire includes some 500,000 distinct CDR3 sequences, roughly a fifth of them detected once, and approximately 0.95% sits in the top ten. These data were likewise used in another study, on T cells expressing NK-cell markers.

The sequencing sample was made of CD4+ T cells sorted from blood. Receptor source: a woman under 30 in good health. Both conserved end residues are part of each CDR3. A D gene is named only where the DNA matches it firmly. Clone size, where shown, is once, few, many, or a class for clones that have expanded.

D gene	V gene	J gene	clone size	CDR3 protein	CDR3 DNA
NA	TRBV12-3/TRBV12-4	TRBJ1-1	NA	CASSLAGEGTEAFF	TGTGCCAGCAGTTTAGCTGGGGAGGGCACTGAAGCTTTCTTT
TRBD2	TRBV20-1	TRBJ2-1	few	CSASAGGRVNEQFF	TGCAGTGCTTCAGCGGGAGGGAGGGTAAATGAGCAGTTCTTC
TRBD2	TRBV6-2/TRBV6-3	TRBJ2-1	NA	CASSYSQTAGTSSYNEQFF	TGTGCCAGCAGTTACTCCCAAACCGCCGGGACTAGCTCCTACAATGAGCAGTTCTTC
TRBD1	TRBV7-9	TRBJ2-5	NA	CASSLATRQGVQETQYF	TGTGCCAGCAGCTTAGCGACGCGACAGGGCGTGCAAGAGACCCAGTACTTC
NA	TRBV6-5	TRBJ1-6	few	CASSYDRLSPLHF	TGTGCCAGCAGTTATGACAGGTTATCACCCCTCCACTTT
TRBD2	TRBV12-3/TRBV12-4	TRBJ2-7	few	CASSGAGREQYF	TGTGCCAGCAGCGGGGCCGGGAGGGAGCAGTACTTC
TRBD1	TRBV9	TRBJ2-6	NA	CASSATGAGANVLTF	TGTGCCAGCAGCGCGACAGGGGCAGGGGCCAACGTCCTGACTTTC
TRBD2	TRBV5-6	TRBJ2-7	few	CASSLAPSGTYEQYF	TGTGCCAGCAGCTTGGCCCCTAGCGGGACCTACGAGCAGTACTTC
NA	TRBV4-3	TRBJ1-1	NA	CASSQEEMNTEAFF	TGCGCCAGCAGCCAAGAGGAGATGAACACTGAAGCTTTCTTT
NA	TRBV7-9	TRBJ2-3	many	CASSSGSGTDTQYF	TGTGCCAGCAGCTCCGGGTCGGGGACAGATACGCAGTATTTT
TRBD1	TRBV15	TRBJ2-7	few	CATSAGTGKVYEQYF	TGTGCCACCTCAGCCGGGACAGGCAAAGTTTACGAGCAGTACTTC
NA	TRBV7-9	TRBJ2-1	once	CASSPIVGSGISNEQFF	TGTGCCAGCAGTCCCATCGTAGGTAGCGGAATAAGCAATGAGCAGTTCTTC
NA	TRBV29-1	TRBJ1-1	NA	CSVLGATEAFF	TGCAGCGTTCTCGGGGCCACTGAAGCTTTCTTT
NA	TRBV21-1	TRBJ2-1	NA	CASSKFPSGNNEQFF	TGTGCCAGCAGCAAATTCCCTAGCGGAAACAATGAGCAGTTCTTC
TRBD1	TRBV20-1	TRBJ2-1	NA	CSARGTGRSYEQFF	TGCAGTGCTAGAGGGACAGGGAGAAGCTATGAGCAGTTCTTC
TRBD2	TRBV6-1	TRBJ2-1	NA	CASRPTNEAGGRHEQFF	TGTGCCAGCAGGCCAACTAACGAAGCGGGGGGGCGGCATGAGCAGTTCTTC
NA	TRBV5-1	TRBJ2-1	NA	CASSLGGGGAREQFF	TGCGCCAGCAGCTTGGGGGGAGGCGGGGCCAGGGAGCAGTTCTTC
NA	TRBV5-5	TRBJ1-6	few	CASSLALGKSSYNSPLHF	TGTGCCAGCAGCTTGGCCCTCGGGAAAAGCTCCTATAATTCACCCCTCCACTTT
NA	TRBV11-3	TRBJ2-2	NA	CASSPTTSHTGELFF	TGTGCCAGCAGCCCGACGACTAGTCACACCGGGGAGCTGTTTTTT
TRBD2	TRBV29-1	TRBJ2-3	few	CSVEDTSGGTDTQYF	TGCAGCGTTGAAGATACTAGCGGAGGCACAGATACGCAGTATTTT
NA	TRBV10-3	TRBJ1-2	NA	CAISEDGYYGYTF	TGTGCCATCAGTGAGGACGGATACTATGGCTACACCTTC
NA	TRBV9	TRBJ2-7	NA	CASSRGRGAAEQYF	TGTGCCAGCAGCCGTGGCAGGGGGGCGGCCGAGCAGTACTTC
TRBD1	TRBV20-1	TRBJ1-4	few	CSAPTGVGEKLFF	TGCAGTGCTCCTACAGGGGTTGGCGAAAAACTGTTTTTT
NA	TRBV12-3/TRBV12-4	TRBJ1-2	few	CASTSSGTNYGYTF	TGTGCCAGCACCTCATCAGGGACTAACTATGGCTACACCTTC
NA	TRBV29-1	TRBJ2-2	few	CSVEDRGTEKTGELFF	TGCAGCGTTGAAGATCGCGGGACAGAAAAAACCGGGGAGCTGTTTTTT
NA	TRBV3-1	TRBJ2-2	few	CASSPPRRVNTGELFF	TGTGCCAGCAGCCCTCCCCGCAGGGTGAACACCGGGGAGCTGTTTTTT
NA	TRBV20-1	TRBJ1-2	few	CSARDNLHYGYTF	TGCAGTGCTAGAGATAATCTTCACTATGGCTACACCTTC
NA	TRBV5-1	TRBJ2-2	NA	CASSTGERNTGELFF	TGCGCCAGCAGCACTGGCGAAAGGAACACCGGGGAGCTGTTTTTT
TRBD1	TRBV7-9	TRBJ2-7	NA	CASRPLGQALREQYF	TGTGCCAGCAGGCCCCTAGGACAGGCTCTGCGGGAGCAGTACTTC
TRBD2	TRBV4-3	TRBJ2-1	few	CASSQDISGSSYNEQFF	TGCGCCAGCAGCCAAGATATCAGCGGGAGCTCCTACAATGAGCAGTTCTTC
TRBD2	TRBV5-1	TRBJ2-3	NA	CASSQLAGGLGDTQYF	TGCGCCAGCAGCCAACTAGCGGGAGGGCTGGGGGATACGCAGTATTTT
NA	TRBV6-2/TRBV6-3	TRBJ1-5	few	CASSYSAQGYQPQHF	TGTGCCAGCAGTTACTCGGCACAGGGCTATCAGCCCCAGCATTTT